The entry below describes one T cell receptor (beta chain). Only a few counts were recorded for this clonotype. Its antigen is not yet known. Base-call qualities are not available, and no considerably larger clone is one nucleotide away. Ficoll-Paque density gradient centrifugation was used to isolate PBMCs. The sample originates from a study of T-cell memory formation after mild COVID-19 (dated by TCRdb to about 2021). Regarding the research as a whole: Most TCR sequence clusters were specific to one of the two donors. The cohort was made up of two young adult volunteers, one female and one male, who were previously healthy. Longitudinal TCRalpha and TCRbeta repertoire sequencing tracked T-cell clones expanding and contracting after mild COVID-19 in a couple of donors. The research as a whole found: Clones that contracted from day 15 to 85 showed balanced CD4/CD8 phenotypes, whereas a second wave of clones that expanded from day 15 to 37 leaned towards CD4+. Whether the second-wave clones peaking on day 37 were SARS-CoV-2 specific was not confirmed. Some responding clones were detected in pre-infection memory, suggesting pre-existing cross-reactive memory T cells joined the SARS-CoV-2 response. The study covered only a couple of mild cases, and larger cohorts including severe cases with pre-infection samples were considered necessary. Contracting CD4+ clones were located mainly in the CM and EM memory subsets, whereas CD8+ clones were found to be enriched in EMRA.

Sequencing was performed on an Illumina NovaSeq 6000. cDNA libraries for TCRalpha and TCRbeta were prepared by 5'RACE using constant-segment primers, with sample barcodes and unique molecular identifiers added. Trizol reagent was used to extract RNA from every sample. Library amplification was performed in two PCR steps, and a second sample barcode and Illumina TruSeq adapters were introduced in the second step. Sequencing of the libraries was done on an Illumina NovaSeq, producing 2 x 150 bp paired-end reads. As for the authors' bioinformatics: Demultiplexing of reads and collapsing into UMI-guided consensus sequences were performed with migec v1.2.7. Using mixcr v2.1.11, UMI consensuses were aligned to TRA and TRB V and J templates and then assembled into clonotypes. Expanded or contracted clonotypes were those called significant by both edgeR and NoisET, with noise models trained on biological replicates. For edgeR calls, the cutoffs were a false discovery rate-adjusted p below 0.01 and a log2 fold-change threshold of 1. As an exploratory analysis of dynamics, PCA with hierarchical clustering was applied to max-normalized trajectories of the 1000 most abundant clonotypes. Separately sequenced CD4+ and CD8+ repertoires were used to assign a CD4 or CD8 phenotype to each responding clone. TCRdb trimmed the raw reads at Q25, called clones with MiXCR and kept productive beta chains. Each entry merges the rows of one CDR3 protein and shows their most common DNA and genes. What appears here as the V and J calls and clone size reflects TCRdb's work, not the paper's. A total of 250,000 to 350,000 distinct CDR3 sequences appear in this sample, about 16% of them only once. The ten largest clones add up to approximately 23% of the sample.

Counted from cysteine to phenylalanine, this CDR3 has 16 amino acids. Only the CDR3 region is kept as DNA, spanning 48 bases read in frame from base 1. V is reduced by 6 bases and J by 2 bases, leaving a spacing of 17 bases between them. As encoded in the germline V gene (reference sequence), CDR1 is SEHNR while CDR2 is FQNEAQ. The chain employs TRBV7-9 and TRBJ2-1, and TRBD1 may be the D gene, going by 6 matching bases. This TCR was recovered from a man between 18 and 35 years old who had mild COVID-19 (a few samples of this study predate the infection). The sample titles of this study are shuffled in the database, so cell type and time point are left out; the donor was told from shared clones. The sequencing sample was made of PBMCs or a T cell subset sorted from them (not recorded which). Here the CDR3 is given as CASRLTDSVTYNEQFF. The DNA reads TGTGCCAGCAGACTAACGGACAGTGTCACCTACAATGAGCAGTTCTTC. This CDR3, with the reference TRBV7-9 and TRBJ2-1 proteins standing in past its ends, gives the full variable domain DTGVSQNPRHKITKRGQNVTFRCDPISEHNRLYWYRQTLGQGPEFLTYFQNEAQLEKSRLLSDRFSAERPKGSFSTLEIQRTEQGDSAMYLCASRLTDSVTYNEQFFGPGTRLTVL.